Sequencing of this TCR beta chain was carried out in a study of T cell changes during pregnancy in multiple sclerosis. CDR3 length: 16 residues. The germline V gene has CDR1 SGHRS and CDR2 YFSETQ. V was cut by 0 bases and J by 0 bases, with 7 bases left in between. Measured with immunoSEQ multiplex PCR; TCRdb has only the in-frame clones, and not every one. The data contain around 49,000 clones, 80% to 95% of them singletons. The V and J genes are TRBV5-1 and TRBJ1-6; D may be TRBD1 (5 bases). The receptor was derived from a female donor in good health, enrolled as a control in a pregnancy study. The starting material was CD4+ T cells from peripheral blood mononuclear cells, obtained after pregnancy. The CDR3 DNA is TGCGCCAGCAGCTTGGGGGGCAGCTCCTATAATTCACCCCTCCACTTT. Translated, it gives CASSLGGSSYNSPLHF.